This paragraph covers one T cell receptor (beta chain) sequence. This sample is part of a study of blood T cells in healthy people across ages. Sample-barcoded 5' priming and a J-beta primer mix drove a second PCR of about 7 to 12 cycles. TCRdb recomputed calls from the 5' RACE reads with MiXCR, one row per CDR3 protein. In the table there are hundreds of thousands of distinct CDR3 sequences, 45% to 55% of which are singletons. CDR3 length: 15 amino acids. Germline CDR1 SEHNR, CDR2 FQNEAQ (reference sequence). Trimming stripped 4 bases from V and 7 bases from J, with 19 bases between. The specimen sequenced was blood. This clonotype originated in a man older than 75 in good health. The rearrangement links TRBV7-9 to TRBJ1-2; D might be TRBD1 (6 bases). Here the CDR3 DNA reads TGTGCCAGCAGCTCCGCCGGGACACTTCAAGGTGGCTACACCTTC. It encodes CASSSAGTLQGGYTF.